This is a list of T cell receptor beta chains from one sample in a study of blood T cell repertoires in COVID-19. Sequencing was performed with immunoSEQ multiplex PCR; in TCRdb, only in-frame clones are kept and a portion is missing. The sample holds about 25,000 clones; about 80% are singletons and the top ten take about 1.7%. The specimen sequenced was peripheral blood. The receptors here all came from a man older than 75 with active or convalescent COVID-19. Both conserved end residues are part of each CDR3. Expanded clones get a size class; other rows say once, few or many, or leave the size out.

V gene,clone size,J gene,CDR3 protein
TRBV5-1,.,TRBJ1-1,CASSSPGQGTNTEAFF
TRBV5-6,.,TRBJ2-6,CASSLGYRGLAGANVLTF
TRBV18,.,TRBJ2-5,CASSPQAGMYQETQYF
TRBV2,.,TRBJ2-7,CASTLSNGGLNEQYF
TRBV11-2,.,TRBJ1-4,CASSTHSRANEKLFF
TRBV2,.,TRBJ1-2,CASSEDHETVIYGYTF
TRBV3-1/TRBV3-2,few,TRBJ2-7,CASSPNRRLAGSYEQYF
TRBV27,.,TRBJ1-1,CASSLGSGFNEAFF
TRBV5-1,.,TRBJ2-2,CASSLFSPDTGELFF
TRBV2,.,TRBJ2-2,CASRDRGRTGELFF
TRBV7-3,few,TRBJ1-3,CASSLSTATSGNTIYF